This T cell receptor beta chain was documented in a study of beta chain features in type 1 diabetes. Study background: All samples combined gave 107,917,701 sorted cells for examination. Regarding the study as a whole: Type 1 diabetes patients had fewer VDJ junction insertions and more deletions. Shortening of TCRB CDR3s, moderate but significant, appeared in all four CD4+ subsets of Type 1 diabetes patients.

Staining for CD45RO/CCR7/CD25/CD127/CD95/CD27 allowed sorting of CD4+ naive, central memory, regulatory and stem cell-like memory cells. There are a few counts of this clone. Its matching antigen is unknown. Other DNA sequences in this sample translate to the same CDR3. CDR3 length: 14 residues. Per the germline V gene, CDR1 is SGHTA and CDR2 is FQGNSA. V was pared by 1 base and J by 5 bases, with 1 base of the junction left unmatched. Isolated RNA was reverse transcribed in full, so expressed TCRB transcripts were sequenced. Clones were sequenced by immunoSEQ multiplex PCR, and TCRdb holds only the in-frame ones, with some missing. The repertoire holds approximately 360,000 clones, with around an eighth as singletons.

The clonotype comes from a woman aged 18-29 years with type 1 diabetes. Sequencing was performed on naive CD4+ T cells from blood. The rearrangement joins TRBV7-2 to TRBJ2-3; 9 positions agree with TRBD1. CDR3 DNA sequence: TGTGCCAGCAGCTTAGGACAGGGGGGAGATACGCAGTATTTT. It is translated as CASSLGQGGDTQYF.